This T cell receptor (beta chain) was obtained from a study of spatial heterogeneity in lung cancer. In germline, CDR1 is MNHEY, CDR2 SMNVEV (reference sequence). V lost 0 bases to trimming and J lost 8 bases; unmatched junction nucleotides: 7. The CDR3 is 15 amino acids. Time point given: sample taken at primary tumor resection. Every TCR cDNA molecule bore a unique molecular identifier. A single record per CDR3 protein comes from TCRdb applying MiXCR to the 5' RACE reads. Among more than 60,000 distinct CDR3 sequences listed, roughly 6.4% were seen once. Specimen: PBMCs, collected at surgery. The TCR comes from a female donor with early-stage non-small cell lung cancer. The chain combines TRBV27 with TRBJ1-1, with 9 bases matching TRBD1. CDR3 sequence (DNA): TGTGCCAGCAGTTTATCCTGGACAGGGGTGCGGGAAGCTTTCTTT. It encodes CASSLSWTGVREAFF.